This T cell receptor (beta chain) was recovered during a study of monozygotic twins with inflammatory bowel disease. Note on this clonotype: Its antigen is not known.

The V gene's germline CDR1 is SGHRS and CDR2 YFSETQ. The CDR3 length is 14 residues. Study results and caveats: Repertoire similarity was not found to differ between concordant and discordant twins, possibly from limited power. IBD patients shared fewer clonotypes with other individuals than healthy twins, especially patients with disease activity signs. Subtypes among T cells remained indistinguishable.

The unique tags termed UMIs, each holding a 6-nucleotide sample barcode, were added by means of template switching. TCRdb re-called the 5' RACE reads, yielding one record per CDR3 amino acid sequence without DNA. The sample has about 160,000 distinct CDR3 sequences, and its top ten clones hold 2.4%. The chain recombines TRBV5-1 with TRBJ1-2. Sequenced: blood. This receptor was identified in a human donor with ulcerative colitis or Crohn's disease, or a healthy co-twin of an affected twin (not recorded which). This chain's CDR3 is CASSLIGYLYGYTF.